The sequence of this TCR beta chain was determined in a study of blood T cells in healthy people across ages. Worth noting for this clonotype: Its target is unknown.

A second PCR, run for about 6 to 11 cycles, used a sample-barcoded 5' primer plus a J-beta primer mix. TCRdb re-analysed the 5' RACE reads in MiXCR, keeping a single row per CDR3 protein. This sample has around 1,900,000 distinct CDR3 sequences, with 39% found just once. Peripheral blood was drawn, about 9.1 milliliters per donor. The germline V and J ends were trimmed by 0 bases and 5 bases, with 17 bases remaining between them. Per germline, CDR1 DFQATT and CDR2 SNEGSKA (reference sequence). The CDR3 has 16 amino acids. Study-wide findings and caveats: Both naive CD4+ cell counts and diversity were greater in long-lived donors than in aged donors. Estimates of diversity drawn from one million T cells were considered underestimates.

Material for sequencing was blood. The rearrangement joins TRBV20-1 to TRBJ1-5; no clear D gene. The clonotype comes from a human donor in good health. The CDR3 DNA reads TGCAGTGCTAGAGATCCACGAGGAGGAAGGGATCAGCCCCAGCATTTT. Translating it yields CSARDPRGGRDQPQHF.